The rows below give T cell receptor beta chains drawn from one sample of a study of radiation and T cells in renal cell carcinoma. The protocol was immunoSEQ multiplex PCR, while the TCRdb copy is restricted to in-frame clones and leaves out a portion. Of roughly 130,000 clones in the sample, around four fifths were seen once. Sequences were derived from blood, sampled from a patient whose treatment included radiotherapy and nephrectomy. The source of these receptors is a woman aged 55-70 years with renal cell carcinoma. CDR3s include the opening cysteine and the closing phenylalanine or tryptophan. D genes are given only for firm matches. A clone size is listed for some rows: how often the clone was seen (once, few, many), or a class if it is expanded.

TGTGCCAGCAGACAAGAGACCCAGTACTTC	CASRQETQYF	.	.	TRBV28	TRBJ2-5
TGTGCCAGCAGCCTGGTTAGGGGGCTGTTTTTT	CASSLVRGLFF	.	.	TRBV11-2	TRBJ2-2
TGTGCCAGCAGTTCACGACCGGTCTCCTACAATGAGCAGTTCTTC	CASSSRPVSYNEQFF	.	.	TRBV27	TRBJ2-1
TGTGCCATCAGGAGACAGGAGTTCGGGGAGCTGTTTTTT	CAIRRQEFGELFF	.	.	TRBV10-3	TRBJ2-2
TGTGCCAGCAGTGAAGCGCTTGTGATTCAAAGCTCCTATAATTCACCCCTCCACTTT	CASSEALVIQSSYNSPLHF	.	.	TRBV2	TRBJ1-6
TGTGCCAGCAGCTTGAGTACAAGGCGCTACTCCTACAATGAGCAGTTCTTC	CASSLSTRRYSYNEQFF	.	.	TRBV5-4	TRBJ2-1
TGTGCCAGCAGTCTTAAACGGGGGGACTATGGCTACACCTTC	CASSLKRGDYGYTF	.	.	TRBV2	TRBJ1-2
TGTGCCAGCAGCCCTACCTGGCGGGATCAGCCCCAGCATTTT	CASSPTWRDQPQHF	.	.	TRBV6-6	TRBJ1-5
TGCGCCAGCAGCCAAGGGTCAGTGGGGGAGACCCAGTACTTC	CASSQGSVGETQYF	.	.	TRBV4-1	TRBJ2-5
TGTGCCAGCAGACTGACAGGGACTGGAAACACCATATATTTT	CASRLTGTGNTIYF	.	TRBD1	TRBV27	TRBJ1-3
TGTGCCAGCAGCTTAGCCGGACAGGGGGCTAACTATGGCTACACCTTC	CASSLAGQGANYGYTF	.	TRBD1	TRBV7-9	TRBJ1-2
TGCGCCAGCGCTCAGACTAGCGGGGAGACAGATACGCAGTATTTT	CASAQTSGETDTQYF	.	TRBD2	TRBV5-1	TRBJ2-3
TGTGCCAGCAGTTTGTGGAGTCCCGACACGGTCGCAGATACGCAGTATTTT	CASSLWSPDTVADTQYF	once	.	TRBV28	TRBJ2-3
TGTGCCAGCAGTTGGAACACTGAAGCTTTCTTT	CASSWNTEAFF	.	.	TRBV28	TRBJ1-1
TGTGCCAGCAGCCCCAGGGACAGGGTCTACAATGAGCAGTTCTTC	CASSPRDRVYNEQFF	.	TRBD1	TRBV7-9	TRBJ2-1
TGTGCCAGCAGCCAAGGCCAAGGTTCAGGGCCCCACGAGCAGTACTTC	CASSQGQGSGPHEQYF	.	.	TRBV4-2	TRBJ2-7
TGTGCCCGGAGGACTAGCGGGTTCACCGGGGAGCTGTTTTTT	CARRTSGFTGELFF	few	TRBD2	TRBV30	TRBJ2-2
TGTGCCTGCAGGGTGGGGAACACTGAAGCTTTCTTT	CACRVGNTEAFF	.	.	TRBV6-5	TRBJ1-1
TGTGCCAGCAGCCTACAGGGGCTTAACTATGGCTACACCTTC	CASSLQGLNYGYTF	.	TRBD1	TRBV6-5	TRBJ1-2
TGCGCCAGCAGCTTAGAATGGAGCACAGATACGCAGTATTTT	CASSLEWSTDTQYF	.	.	TRBV5-1	TRBJ2-3
TGTGCCACTCTACGATCTGAGCGTAACTATGGCTACACCTTC	CATLRSERNYGYTF	.	.	TRBV19	TRBJ1-2
TGTGCCAGCATTATCTCTGATGGCTACACCTTC	CASIISDGYTF	.	.	TRBV9	TRBJ1-2
TGTGCCAGCAGCCCGGCCACAGGGTTGATTTTACAGCCCCAGCATTTT	CASSPATGLILQPQHF	few	.	TRBV11-2	TRBJ1-5
TGTGCCAGCAGTCCCGGGACAGGGAGAACCGGGGAGCTGTTTTTT	CASSPGTGRTGELFF	once	TRBD1	TRBV6-6	TRBJ2-2
TGTGCCAGCAGCTTAGCTGGGACAGGGGGTGAAAAACTGTTTTTT	CASSLAGTGGEKLFF	once	TRBD1	TRBV7-9	TRBJ1-4
TGTGCCTGGAGCGCCGGAGGGGTAGAGACCCAGTACTTC	CAWSAGGVETQYF	.	.	TRBV30	TRBJ2-5
TGTGCCTGGAGTGTACAGCAGGGGGCCGGGGAGACCCAGTACTTC	CAWSVQQGAGETQYF	.	TRBD1	TRBV30	TRBJ2-5
TGTGCCAGTAGTATGGGGGGAATGGCTGAGCAGTACTTC	CASSMGGMAEQYF	.	.	TRBV19	TRBJ2-7
TGTGCCAGCTCACCAGAGACAGGGGCAAATTCACCCCTCCACTTT	CASSPETGANSPLHF	.	TRBD1	TRBV18	TRBJ1-6
TGTGCCAGCAGCTTCCCTAGGAAGGATTCACCCCTCCACTTT	CASSFPRKDSPLHF	.	.	TRBV28	TRBJ1-6
TGCGCCAGCAGCCAAGACGTAGCGGGAGACGTCTACGAGCAGTACTTC	CASSQDVAGDVYEQYF	.	TRBD2	TRBV4-3	TRBJ2-7
TGTGCCACCAGCAGAGAGGCAGAAGCGAATGAGCAGTTCTTC	CATSREAEANEQFF	.	.	TRBV15	TRBJ2-1
TGTGCCAGCAAATTGAGGGAGGCTTCTAATGAAAAACTGTTTTTT	CASKLREASNEKLFF	.	.	TRBV2	TRBJ1-4
TGTGCCAGCAGCTTAGAAGGAGGTGCCACTGAAGCTTTCTTT	CASSLEGGATEAFF	few	.	TRBV7-9	TRBJ1-1
TGTGCCAGCAGTGAAAAGGGCAGCTTCGGCGATACGCAGTATTTT	CASSEKGSFGDTQYF	.	.	TRBV2	TRBJ2-3
TGTGCTAGTGGTTTGGGGACAAGTGGGGGCACAGATACGCAGTATTTT	CASGLGTSGGTDTQYF	.	.	TRBV12-5	TRBJ2-3
TGTGCCAGCAGCGAGGGGGGGATGAACACTGAAGCTTTCTTT	CASSEGGMNTEAFF	.	.	TRBV7-6	TRBJ1-1
TGTGCCAGCAGCTTAGGCTACAGGCTTGCGGCGAACACTGAAGCTTTCTTT	CASSLGYRLAANTEAFF	.	.	TRBV13	TRBJ1-1
TGTGCCAGCAGTTACATAAGGGCCGGGGAGCTGTTTTTT	CASSYIRAGELFF	.	.	TRBV6-6	TRBJ2-2
TGCGCCAGCAGCTCCTTACTGAATCAGCCCCAGCATTTT	CASSSLLNQPQHF	.	.	TRBV4-3	TRBJ1-5
TGTGCCAGCAGGGAGAGCAATCAGCCCCAGCATTTT	CASRESNQPQHF	few	.	TRBV28	TRBJ1-5
TGTGCCAGCAGCTTGGAATGGTGGCGGGGTAGCTCAGATACGCAGTATTTT	CASSLEWWRGSSDTQYF	.	.	TRBV5-4	TRBJ2-3